This T cell receptor beta chain emerged from a study of blood T cell repertoires in COVID-19. About the study: Samples of COVID-19 (acute and convalescent) were obtained from the United States, Italy and Spain. T cells, B-cell-depleted T cells, or PBMCs supplied cDNA or gDNA.

The repertoire was sequenced with immunoSEQ multiplex PCR; TCRdb's copy has only in-frame clones and lacks some. The sample records about 250,000 clones, about four fifths being singletons. The CDR3 spans 13 residues. The germline CDR1 and CDR2 sequences are MDHEN and SYDVKM. The V end lost 7 bases, the J end lost 5 bases, and 14 bases lay between the germline ends. The clonotype comes from an older man with acute or convalescent COVID-19. The chain employs TRBV28 and TRBJ1-2; D ambiguous. The sequenced sample consisted of peripheral blood. CDR3 DNA: TGTGCCAGCACCATTCAAGTCGGGTATGGCTACACCTTC. It is translated as CASTIQVGYGYTF.